Below are 17 T cell receptor beta chains sequenced from a single sample in a study of cytomegalovirus exposure and HLA in healthy donors. With 60 Vbeta and 13 Jbeta primers, the PCR was carried out. The repertoire was sequenced with immunoSEQ multiplex PCR; TCRdb's copy has only in-frame clones and lacks some. In the table there are more than 150,000 clones, roughly four fifths of which are singletons. Sequences were obtained from PBMCs. All receptors come from a man aged 40-49 years in good health and CMV-seronegative.

The chain combines TRBV9 with TRBJ2-3; D unclear. The germline V gene encodes CDR1 SGDLS and CDR2 YYNGEE. V gave up 3 bases and J gave up 2 bases, with 7 bases separating them. This CDR3 is 13 amino acids long. The CDR3 DNA reads TGTGCCAGCAGCGATCGGTCCACAGATACGCAGTATTTT. Translating gives CASSDRSTDTQYF.

The CDR3 DNA reads TGTGCCAGCAGCCTTACGACAGGGGGATCTGAAGCTTTCTTT. Its protein is CASSLTTGGSEAFF. The chain is built from TRBV7-3 and TRBJ1-1; TRBD1 matches 9 bases. The ends lost 5 bases at V and 6 bases at J; junction bases unmatched: 7. Germline loops: CDR1 SGHTA, CDR2 FQGTGA. This CDR3 has 14 residues.

This clone has a count of ten or more. The rearrangement links TRBV2 to TRBJ2-7; TRBD1 matches at 10 bases. Germline V gives CDR1 SNHLY, CDR2 FYNNEI. V dropped 3 bases and J dropped 5; count of bases not matched to a gene: 4. This CDR3 has 14 amino acids. CDR3 DNA: TGTGCCAGCAGTGACGACAGGGGGCTGAACGAGCAGTACGTC. It yields the protein CASSDDRGLNEQYV.

The rearrangement joins TRBV13 to TRBJ2-1; 11 bases line up with TRBD2. Looked up from germline, CDR1 is PRHDT and CDR2 is FYEKMQ (reference sequence). This CDR3 is 14 amino acids long. Unmatched junction bases numbered 5, after V lost 5 bases and J lost 8 bases. CDR3 protein: CASSLGLAVDEQFF. CDR3 nucleotides: TGTGCCAGCAGCCTGGGACTAGCGGTAGATGAGCAGTTCTTC.

This clone came up a few times. CDR3 residues: CASSMDRVNTEAFF. DNA for the CDR3: TGTGCCAGCAGTATGGACAGGGTGAACACTGAAGCTTTCTTT. V is TRBV2 and J is TRBJ1-1, with TRBD1 matching over 8 bases. Germline V lookup: CDR1 SNHLY, CDR2 FYNNEI. V shed 5 bases, J shed 0 bases, and the junction held 2 bases outside the gene matches. The CDR3 totals 14 residues.

As concerns this clone: Other DNA sequences of this sample code for an identical CDR3. The chain couples TRBV5-1 to TRBJ2-2, with 7 bases lining up with TRBD1. This CDR3 is built from 15 residues. J was trimmed by 3 bases and V by 0 bases; bases with no gene match: 2. Germline CDR1 and CDR2: SGHRS and YFSETQ. As DNA, the CDR3 is TGCGCCAGCAGCTTGGGACAGGGAGACACCGGGGAGCTGTTTTTT. This sequence encodes CASSLGQGDTGELFF.

The V and J genes are TRBV21-1 and TRBJ2-7; the table's D call of TRBD1 was not tested on the DNA. TRBV21-1 is a pseudogene locus. The CDR3 runs 15 residues. CDR3 loop: CASSLDRKVAYEQYF. CDR3 nucleotides: TGTGCCAGCAGCCTCGACAGAAAAGTTGCCTACGAGCAGTACTTC.

V and J are TRBV11-1 and TRBJ2-1; D may be TRBD2 (6 bases). Trimming pared 4 bases from V and 2 bases from J, leaving 21 bases between. The germline CDR1 and CDR2 sequences are SGHAT and FQDESV (reference sequence). CDR3 length equals 18 residues. Here the CDR3 reads CASSYGTSLVRAYNEQFF. The CDR3 nucleotides are TGTGCCAGCAGCTACGGGACTTCTCTTGTCCGAGCCTACAATGAGCAGTTCTTC.

This clone showed up just once. This rearrangement joins TRBV29-1 to TRBJ1-4; D not certain. CDR1 and CDR2 from the germline V gene are SQVTM and ANQGSEA. The CDR3 is made up of 11 amino acids. Trimming removed 2 bases from V and 8 bases from J, with 6 bases in between. CDR3 sequence: CSVESEEKLFF. For the CDR3, the DNA is TGCAGCGTTGAAAGTGAGGAAAAACTGTTTTTT.

The V and J genes are TRBV13 and TRBJ2-3; 11 bases map to TRBD2. The CDR3 loop spans 17 amino acids. Trimming removed 4 bases from V and 5 bases from J; junction bases left unmatched: 11. Germline CDR1 reads PRHDT; CDR2 reads FYEKMQ (reference sequence). CDR3 DNA: TGTGCCAGCAGCTCCCTTAGCGGGAGGGAGATCGTAGATACGCAGTATTTT. Translation: CASSSLSGREIVDTQYF.

Turning to this clone: The same CDR3 also results from other DNA sequences found in this sample. The chain recombines TRBV27 with TRBJ1-5; TRBD1 matches 7 bases. Germline CDR1 reads MNHEY; CDR2 reads SMNVEV (reference sequence). V shed 6 bases, J shed 7 bases, and the junction held 6 bases outside the gene matches. The CDR3 has 13 residues. This CDR3 reads CASSYRGGQPQHF. CDR3 nucleotide sequence: TGTGCCAGCAGCTACAGGGGAGGACAGCCCCAGCATTTT.

Concerning this clone: One end of the junction fails to match germline, which may point to a read error. The chain combines TRBV5-6 with TRBJ2-4; the match to TRBD1 covers 9 bases. In germline, CDR1 is SGHDT, CDR2 YYEEEE. This CDR3 spans 18 amino acids. The DNA for the CDR3 is TGTGCCAGCAGCTTGCTGACAGGGGGGGTAGGAGCCAAAAACAGTCAGTACTTC. Protein sequence: CASSLLTGGVGAKNSQYF. Complete variable domain (other parts from reference TRBV5-6 and TRBJ2-4): DAGVTQSPTHLIKTRGQQVTLRCSPKSGHDTVSWYQQALGQGPQFIFQYYEEEERQRGNFPDRFSGHQFPNYSSELNVNALLLGDSALYLCASSLLTGGVGAKNSQYFGAGTRLSVL.

The V gene is TRBV25-1, the J gene TRBJ2-7; maybe TRBD1 (6 bases). The CDR3 runs 14 residues. Germline V gene lookup returns CDR1 MGHDK and CDR2 SYGVNS. V lost 1 base, J lost 2 bases, and 9 bases lay in between. The CDR3 coding sequence is TGTGCCAGCAGTGAATCGGGACAAGCCTACGAGCAGTACGTC. Translated, it gives CASSESGQAYEQYV.

The chain uses TRBV25-1 and TRBJ2-3, with TRBD1 matching 7 bases. The V gene end was trimmed by 6 bases and the J gene end by 4 bases; junction bases not matched to a gene: 4. This CDR3 spans 13 amino acids. Germline V CDR1 and CDR2: MGHDK, SYGVNS. CDR3 region: CASRLTGADTQYF. Here the CDR3 DNA reads TGTGCCAGCAGACTAACAGGGGCAGATACGCAGTATTTT.

In DNA, the CDR3 is TGCGCCAGCAGGCCTGCTACCGGGACAGGACTTTACGAGCAGTACTTC. Translating gives CASRPATGTGLYEQYF. The chain is built from TRBV5-1 and TRBJ2-7, with 8 bases aligning to TRBD1. Per germline, CDR1 SGHRS and CDR2 YFSETQ. Germline trimming cut 5 bases from V and 4 bases from J; bases unmatched to any gene: 14. This CDR3 is 16 amino acids long.

The chain couples TRBV5-1 to TRBJ2-5, with TRBD2 matching over 8 bases. The length of the CDR3 is 14 residues. The germline V gene encodes CDR1 SGHRS and CDR2 YFSETQ. J was trimmed by 3 bases and V by 2 bases; bases with no gene match: 3. The CDR3 DNA follows: TGCGCCAGCAGCTTACTAGCGGTGGAAGAGACCCAGTACTTC. This sequence encodes CASSLLAVEETQYF.

This clone has a single count. The chain recombines TRBV2 with TRBJ1-2; no definite D call. The CDR3 extends over 13 amino acids. Trimming took 6 bases from V and 4 from J, leaving 12 bases between them. The germline V gene has CDR1 SNHLY and CDR2 FYNNEI. The DNA for the CDR3 is TGTGCCAGCAGCCCAGATACATCCTATGGCTACACCTTC. It translates to CASSPDTSYGYTF.